This section outlines one T cell receptor (beta chain) sequence together with its context. PCR was performed a second time for about 6 to 12 cycles using a sample-barcoded 5' primer and a J-beta primer mix. TCRdb ran MiXCR on the 5' RACE reads and lists one entry per CDR3 protein. The sample yields about 830,000 distinct CDR3 sequences, 60% to 80% seen once. These data belong to a study of blood T cells in healthy people across ages. Germline-derived CDR1 and CDR2 are SGHTA and FQGNSA. The trim removed 4 bases at V and 10 bases at J, leaving 9 bases unmatched. The CDR3 spans 15 residues. The TCR was taken from a man aged 25-40 years in good health. This chain connects TRBV7-2 to TRBJ2-1, with 11 bases lining up with TRBD2. Specimen: blood. The CDR3 DNA sequence: TGTGCCAGCAGCTCCTTAGCGGGGGGGCCGGCGGAGCAGTTCTTC. This translates into CASSSLAGGPAEQFF.